This is a list of T cell receptor beta chains from one sample in a study of tumor-infiltrating lymphocytes in primary liver carcinoma. Via MiXCR, TCRdb re-called the multiplex PCR reads, giving one row per CDR3 protein. The profile shows approximately 310,000 distinct CDR3 sequences, over 55% of them singletons. The material sequenced was peripheral blood. Every receptor here comes from a man in his forties with primary liver carcinoma and hepatitis B virus infection. Each CDR3 is given without its conserved first and last residue. The D gene is left open where the match is weak.

v_call	d_call	cdr3_length	j_call	cdr3_aa
TRBV4-3	.	17	TRBJ2-7	ASSQEDPPHWAGSYGQY
TRBV7-8	.	14	TRBJ2-3	ASSRRLVGVTDTQY
TRBV5-1	.	13	TRBJ2-7	TSRLRPGTSGEQY
TRBV11-2	.	12	TRBJ2-1	AISLASLGHEQF
TRBV6-1	.	12	TRBJ1-2	ASTDSKIGYGYT
TRBV11-1	.	12	TRBJ1-3	ASSPGSAGNTIY
TRBV11-2	.	13	TRBJ2-2	ASNFEQISTGELS
TRBV5-1	TRBD1	12	TRBJ2-1	ASSSGQGTGEQF
TRBV2	TRBD2	13	TRBJ2-7	ASKGTGTIINEQY
TRBV19	.	11	TRBJ1-1	ASSILTNTEAF